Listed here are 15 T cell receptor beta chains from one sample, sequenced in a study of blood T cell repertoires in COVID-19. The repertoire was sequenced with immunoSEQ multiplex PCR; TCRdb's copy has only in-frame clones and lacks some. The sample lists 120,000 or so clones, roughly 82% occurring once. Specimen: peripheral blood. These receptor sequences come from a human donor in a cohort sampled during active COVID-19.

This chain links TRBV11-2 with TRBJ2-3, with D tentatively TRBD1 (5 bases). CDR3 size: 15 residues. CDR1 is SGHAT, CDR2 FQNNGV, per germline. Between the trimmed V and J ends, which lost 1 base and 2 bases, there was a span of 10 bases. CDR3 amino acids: CASSLAIGATDTQYF. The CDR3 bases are TGTGCCAGCAGCTTAGCAATAGGGGCCACAGATACGCAGTATTTT.

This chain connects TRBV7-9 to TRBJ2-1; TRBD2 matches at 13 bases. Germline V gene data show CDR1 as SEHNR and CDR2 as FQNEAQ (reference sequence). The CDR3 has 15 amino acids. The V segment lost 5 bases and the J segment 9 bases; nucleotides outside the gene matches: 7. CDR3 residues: CASSVTSGGASEQFF. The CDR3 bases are TGTGCCAGCAGCGTCACTAGCGGGGGGGCCAGTGAGCAGTTCTTC.

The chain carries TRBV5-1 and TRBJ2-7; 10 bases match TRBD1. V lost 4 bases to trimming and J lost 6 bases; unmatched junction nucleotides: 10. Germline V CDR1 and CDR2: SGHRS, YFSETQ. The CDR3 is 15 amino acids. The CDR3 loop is CASSMRQGAITEQYF. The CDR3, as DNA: TGCGCCAGCAGCATGAGACAGGGGGCAATCACCGAGCAGTACTTC.

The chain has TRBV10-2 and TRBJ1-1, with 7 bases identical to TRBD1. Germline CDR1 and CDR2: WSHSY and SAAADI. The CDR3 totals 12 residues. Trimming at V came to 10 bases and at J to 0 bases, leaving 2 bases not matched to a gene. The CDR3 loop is CATQGVNTEAFF. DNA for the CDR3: TGCGCCACCCAGGGGGTGAACACTGAAGCTTTCTTT.

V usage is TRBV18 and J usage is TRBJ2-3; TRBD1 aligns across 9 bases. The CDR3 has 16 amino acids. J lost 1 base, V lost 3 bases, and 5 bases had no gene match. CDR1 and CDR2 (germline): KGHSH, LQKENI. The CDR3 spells CASSPTGGGGTDTQYF. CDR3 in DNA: TGTGCCAGCTCACCCACAGGGGGCGGTGGCACAGATACGCAGTATTTT.

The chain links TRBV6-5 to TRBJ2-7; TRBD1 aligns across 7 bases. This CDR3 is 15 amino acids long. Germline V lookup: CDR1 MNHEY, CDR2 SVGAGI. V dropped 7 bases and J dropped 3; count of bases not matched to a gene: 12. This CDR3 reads CASKGSPSGGYEQYF. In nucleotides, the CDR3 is TGTGCCAGCAAGGGGAGTCCATCAGGGGGCTACGAGCAGTACTTC.

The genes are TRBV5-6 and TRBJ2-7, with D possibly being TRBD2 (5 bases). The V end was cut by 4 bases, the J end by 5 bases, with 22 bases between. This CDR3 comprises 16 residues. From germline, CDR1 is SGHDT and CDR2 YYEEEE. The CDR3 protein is CASSQDRGYRQHEQYF. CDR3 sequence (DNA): TGTGCCAGCAGCCAGGACCGGGGATATCGCCAGCACGAGCAGTACTTC.

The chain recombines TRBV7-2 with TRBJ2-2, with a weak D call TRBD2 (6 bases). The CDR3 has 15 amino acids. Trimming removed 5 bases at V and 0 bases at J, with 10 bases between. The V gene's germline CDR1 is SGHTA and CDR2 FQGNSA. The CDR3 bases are TGTGCCAGCAGCCCGGGACTTCCGAACACCGGGGAGCTGTTTTTT. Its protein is CASSPGLPNTGELFF. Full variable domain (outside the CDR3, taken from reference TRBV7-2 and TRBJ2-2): GAGVSQSPSNKVTEKGKDVELRCDPISGHTALYWYRQSLGQGLEFLIYFQGNSAPDKSGLPSDRFSAERTGGSVSTLTIQRTQQEDSAVYLCASSPGLPNTGELFFGEGSRLTVL.

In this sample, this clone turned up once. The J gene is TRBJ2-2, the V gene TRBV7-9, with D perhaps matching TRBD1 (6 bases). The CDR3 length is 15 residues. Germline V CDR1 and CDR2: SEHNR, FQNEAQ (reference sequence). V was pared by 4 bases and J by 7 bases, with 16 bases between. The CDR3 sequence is CASSSTGVSGGELFF. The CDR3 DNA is TGTGCCAGCAGCTCGACAGGAGTTTCGGGCGGGGAGCTGTTTTTT.

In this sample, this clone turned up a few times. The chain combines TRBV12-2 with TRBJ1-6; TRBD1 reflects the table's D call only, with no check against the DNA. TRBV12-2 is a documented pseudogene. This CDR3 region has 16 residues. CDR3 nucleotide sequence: TGTGCAAGTCGCTTAGCGGGGGGGACAGGGAGGTCACCCCTCCACTTT. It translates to CASRLAGGTGRSPLHF.

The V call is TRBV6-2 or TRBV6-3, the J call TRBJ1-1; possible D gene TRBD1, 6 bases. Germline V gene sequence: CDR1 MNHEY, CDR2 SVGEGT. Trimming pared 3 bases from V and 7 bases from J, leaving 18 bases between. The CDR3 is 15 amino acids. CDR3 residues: CASSYSFRDIDEAFF. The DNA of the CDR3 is TGTGCCAGCAGTTATTCATTCCGGGACATCGATGAAGCTTTCTTT.

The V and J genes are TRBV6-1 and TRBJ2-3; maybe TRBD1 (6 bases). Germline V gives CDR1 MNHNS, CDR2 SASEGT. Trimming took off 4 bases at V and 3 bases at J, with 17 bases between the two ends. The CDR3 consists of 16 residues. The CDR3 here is CASSGYLGQGTDTQYF. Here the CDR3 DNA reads TGTGCCAGCAGTGGCTACCTAGGGCAGGGGACAGATACGCAGTATTTT.

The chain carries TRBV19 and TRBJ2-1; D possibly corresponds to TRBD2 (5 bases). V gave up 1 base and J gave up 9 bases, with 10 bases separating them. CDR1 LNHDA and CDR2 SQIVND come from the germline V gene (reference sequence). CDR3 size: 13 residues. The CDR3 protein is CASSIGTVGEQFF. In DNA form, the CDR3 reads TGTGCCAGTAGTATAGGGACTGTTGGTGAGCAGTTCTTC.

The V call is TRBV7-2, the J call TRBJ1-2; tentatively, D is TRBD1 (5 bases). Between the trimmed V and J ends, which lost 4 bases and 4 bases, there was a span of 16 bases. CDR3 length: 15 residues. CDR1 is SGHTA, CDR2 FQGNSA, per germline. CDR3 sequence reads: CASSSMGLKGYGYTF. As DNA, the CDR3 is TGTGCCAGCAGCTCGATGGGACTGAAAGGCTATGGCTACACCTTC. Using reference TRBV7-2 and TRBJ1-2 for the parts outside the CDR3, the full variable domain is GAGVSQSPSNKVTEKGKDVELRCDPISGHTALYWYRQSLGQGLEFLIYFQGNSAPDKSGLPSDRFSAERTGGSVSTLTIQRTQQEDSAVYLCASSSMGLKGYGYTFGSGTRLTVV.

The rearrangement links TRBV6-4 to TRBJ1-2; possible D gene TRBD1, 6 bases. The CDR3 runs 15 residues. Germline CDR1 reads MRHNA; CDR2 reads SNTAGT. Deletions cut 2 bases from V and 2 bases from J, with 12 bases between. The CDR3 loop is CASSDAPGGNYGYTF. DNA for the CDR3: TGTGCCAGCAGTGACGCCCCGGGGGGCAACTATGGCTACACCTTC.